Below, one T cell receptor (beta chain) is given with its context. Germline V gives CDR1 SGHNT, CDR2 YENEEA. The CDR3 totals 14 residues. Trimming at V came to 5 bases and at J to 10 bases, leaving 10 bases not matched to a gene. The assay was immunoSEQ multiplex PCR, and TCRdb's table has in-frame clones only and misses some. The sample lists under 150,000 clones; roughly 82% were seen once. The data belong to a study of identifying expanded T cells in peripheral blood. This clonotype was sampled from a person between 18 and 75 years old in good health. The V gene is TRBV11-3, the J gene TRBJ1-1; 10 positions match TRBD1. The sequenced material came from blood. The CDR3 bases are TGTGCCAGCAGCACCCGACAGGGGGCAAGAGGAGCTTTCTTT. Amino acid sequence: CASSTRQGARGAFF. Variable domain in full (rest from reference TRBV11-3 and TRBJ1-1): EAGVVQSPRYKIIEKKQPVAFWCNPISGHNTLYWYLQNLGQGPELLIRYENEEAVDDSQLPKDRFSAERLKGVDSTLKIQPAELGDSAVYLCASSTRQGARGAFFGQGTRLTVV.